The rows below give T cell receptor beta chains drawn from one sample of a study of beta chain features in type 1 diabetes. The method was immunoSEQ multiplex PCR; TCRdb's version includes in-frame clones alone and lacks a portion of them. The data hold around 450,000 clones, with 9.5% to 12% observed a single time. The sequencing input was naive CD4+ T cells from blood. These receptors were taken from a woman aged 18-29 years in good health. CDR3s include the opening cysteine and the closing phenylalanine or tryptophan. The order of the fields is D gene, V gene, clone size, J gene, CDR3 DNA, CDR3 protein. D genes are given only for firm matches. Clone size, where shown, is once, few, many, or a class for clones that have expanded.

NA	TRBV6-1	few	TRBJ2-3	TGTGCCAGCAGTGAAGCTAAAGGCGCGCTCACAGATACGCAGTATTTT	CASSEAKGALTDTQYF
NA	TRBV28	few	TRBJ2-6	TGTGCCAGCAGTTTGAGCTCTGGGGCCAACGTCCTGACTTTC	CASSLSSGANVLTF
NA	TRBV5-4	few	TRBJ2-5	TGTGCCAGCAGCTTGCCGGGTACCCAAGAGACCCAGTACTTC	CASSLPGTQETQYF
TRBD2	TRBV7-8	NA	TRBJ2-1	TGTGCCAGCAGCTTAAGGACTAGCACCTACAATGAGCAGTTCTTC	CASSLRTSTYNEQFF
NA	TRBV18	few	TRBJ2-1	TGTGCCAGCGAAGACAGTAATGAGCAGTTCTTC	CASEDSNEQFF
NA	TRBV7-9	few	TRBJ1-5	TGTGCCAGCAGCCCTGGGAGAGGCAGCAATCAGCCCCAGCATTTT	CASSPGRGSNQPQHF
NA	TRBV4-2	NA	TRBJ1-4	TGTGCCAGCAGCCTCACAACTCCAAATGAAAAACTGTTTTTT	CASSLTTPNEKLFF
TRBD2	TRBV7-9	few	TRBJ2-1	TGTGCCAGCAGCCCGGGGGGCTCCTACAATGAGCAGTTCTTC	CASSPGGSYNEQFF
TRBD2	TRBV7-7	NA	TRBJ2-1	TGTGCTAGCAGCGCAGCGGGGAGCTCCTACAATGAGCAGTTCTTC	CASSAAGSSYNEQFF
NA	TRBV7-9	few	TRBJ1-4	TGTGCCAGCAGCTCGCCCCAGGGGAGTGAAAAACTGTTTTTT	CASSSPQGSEKLFF
TRBD2	TRBV19	few	TRBJ2-1	TGTGCCAGTAGTTGGGGAGGGAGACACAATGAGCAGTTCTTC	CASSWGGRHNEQFF
NA	TRBV15	few	TRBJ2-3	TGTGCCACCAGCAGAGTAGCGGTGAGCACAGATACGCAGTATTTT	CATSRVAVSTDTQYF
TRBD2	TRBV13	NA	TRBJ2-1	TGTGCCAGCAGCTCCAATCCTAGCGGGAGGGGTGAGCAGTTCTTC	CASSSNPSGRGEQFF
NA	TRBV25-1	few	TRBJ1-4	TGTGCCAGCAGTGAATATACAGGAGATGAAAAACTGTTTTTT	CASSEYTGDEKLFF
NA	TRBV11-2	NA	TRBJ2-7	TGTGCCAGCAACACCGTCAGAGGGAAGACCTACGAGCAGTACTTC	CASNTVRGKTYEQYF
NA	TRBV7-2	NA	TRBJ2-5	TGTGCCAGCAGCCGTGAGCGGATACAAGAGACCCAGTACTTC	CASSRERIQETQYF
TRBD1	TRBV5-6	NA	TRBJ1-3	TGTGCCAGCAGTCCCACGACAGGGGGAAACACCATATATTTT	CASSPTTGGNTIYF
TRBD2	TRBV14	few	TRBJ2-1	TGTGCCAGCAGCCAAGTATCCCGCGGGAGCTTGAATGAGCAGTTCTTC	CASSQVSRGSLNEQFF
TRBD2	TRBV11-3	few	TRBJ2-3	TGTGCCAGCAGCTCTCGGACTAGCGGAGATACGCAGTATTTT	CASSSRTSGDTQYF
TRBD1	TRBV7-9	few	TRBJ1-2	TGTGCCAGCAGCCCCCCTCCCGGCACAGGGGATGGCTACACCTTC	CASSPPPGTGDGYTF
TRBD1	TRBV29-1	NA	TRBJ2-3	TGCAGCGCGGACAGGGGGCTGGATACGCAGTATTTT	CSADRGLDTQYF
NA	TRBV6-5	few	TRBJ2-3	TGTGCCAGCAGTCCCCCGGGGCAGGGGACAGATACGCAGTATTTT	CASSPPGQGTDTQYF
NA	TRBV4-3	many	TRBJ2-4	TGCGCCAGCAGCCAAAACAGGGAGGCGATTCAGTACTTC	CASSQNREAIQYF
TRBD2	TRBV18	NA	TRBJ2-4	TGTGCCAGCTCTCAAGTAGCGGGGGACTCCAAAAACATTCAGTACTTC	CASSQVAGDSKNIQYF
NA	TRBV29-1	few	TRBJ2-7	TGCAGCGTCCCCGGCGTGGGCGGGGAGCAGTACTTC	CSVPGVGGEQYF
TRBD1	TRBV7-9	NA	TRBJ1-1	TGTGCCAGCAGCGCCGACAGGGTTTGGGGGAACACTGAAGCTTTCTTT	CASSADRVWGNTEAFF
NA	TRBV7-2	few	TRBJ2-3	TGTGCCAGCAGCTACGACACAGATACGCAGTATTTT	CASSYDTDTQYF
TRBD2	TRBV7-8	few	TRBJ2-3	TGTGCCAGCAGCTTAGCGACTAGCGTTACGCAGTATTTT	CASSLATSVTQYF
NA	TRBV6-6	NA	TRBJ2-4	TGTGCCAGCAGTTACCGGCAGATAGCCAAAAACATTCAGTACTTC	CASSYRQIAKNIQYF
TRBD2	TRBV25-1	NA	TRBJ2-1	TGTGCCAGCAGTGATTCGGGGGGGAAGAGGGACAATGAGCAGTTCTTC	CASSDSGGKRDNEQFF